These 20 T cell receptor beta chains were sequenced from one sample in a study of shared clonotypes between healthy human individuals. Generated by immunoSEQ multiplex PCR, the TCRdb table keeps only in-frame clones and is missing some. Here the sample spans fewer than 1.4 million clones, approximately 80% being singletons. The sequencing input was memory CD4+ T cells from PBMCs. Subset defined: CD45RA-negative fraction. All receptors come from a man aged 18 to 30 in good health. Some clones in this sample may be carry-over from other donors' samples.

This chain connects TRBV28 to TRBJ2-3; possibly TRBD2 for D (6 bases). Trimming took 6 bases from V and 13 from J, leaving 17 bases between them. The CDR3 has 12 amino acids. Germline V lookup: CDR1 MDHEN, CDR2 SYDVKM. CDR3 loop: CASRPGTHQEYF. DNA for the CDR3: TGTGCCAGCAGACCTGGGACTCATCAGGAGTATTTT.

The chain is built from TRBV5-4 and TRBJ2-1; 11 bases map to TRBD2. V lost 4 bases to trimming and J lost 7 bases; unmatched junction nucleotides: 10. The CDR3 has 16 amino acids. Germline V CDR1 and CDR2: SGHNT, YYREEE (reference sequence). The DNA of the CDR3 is TGTGCCAGCAGCCTCCAGGCGGGACTAGCGGATAATGAGCAGTTCTTC. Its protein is CASSLQAGLADNEQFF.

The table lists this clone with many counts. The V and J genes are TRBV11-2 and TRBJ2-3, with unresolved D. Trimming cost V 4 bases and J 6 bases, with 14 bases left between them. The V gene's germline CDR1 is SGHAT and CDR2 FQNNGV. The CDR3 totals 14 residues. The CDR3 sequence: CASSSRNGPDTQYF. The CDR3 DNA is TGTGCCAGCAGCTCTCGAAACGGCCCCGATACGCAGTATTTT.

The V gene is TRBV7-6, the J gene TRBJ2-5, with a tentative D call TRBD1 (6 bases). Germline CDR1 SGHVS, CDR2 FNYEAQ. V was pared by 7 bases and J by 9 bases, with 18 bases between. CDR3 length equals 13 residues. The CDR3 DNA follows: TGTGCCAGCACCACGGACAGTCGAGTGGCCCAGTACTTC. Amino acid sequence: CASTTDSRVAQYF.

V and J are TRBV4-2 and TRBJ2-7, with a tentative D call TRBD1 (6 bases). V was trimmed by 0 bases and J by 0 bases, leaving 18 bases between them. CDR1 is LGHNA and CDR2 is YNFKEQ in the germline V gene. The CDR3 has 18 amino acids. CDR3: CASSQDVGRDTASYEQYF. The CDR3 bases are TGTGCCAGCAGCCAAGATGTAGGTCGGGACACAGCCTCCTACGAGCAGTACTTC.

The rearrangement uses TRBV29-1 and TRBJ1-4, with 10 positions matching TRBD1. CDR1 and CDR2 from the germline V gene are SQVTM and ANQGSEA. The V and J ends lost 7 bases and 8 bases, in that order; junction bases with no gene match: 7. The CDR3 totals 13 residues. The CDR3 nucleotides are TGCAGCGCTTCGACAGGGGGCGTCGAAAAACTGTTTTTT. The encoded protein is CSASTGGVEKLFF.

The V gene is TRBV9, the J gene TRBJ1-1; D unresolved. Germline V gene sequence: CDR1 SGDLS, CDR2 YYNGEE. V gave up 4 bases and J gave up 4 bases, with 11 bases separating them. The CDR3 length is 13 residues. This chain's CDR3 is CASSRPGSTEAFF. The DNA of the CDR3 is TGTGCCAGCAGCAGGCCAGGCTCCACTGAAGCTTTCTTT.

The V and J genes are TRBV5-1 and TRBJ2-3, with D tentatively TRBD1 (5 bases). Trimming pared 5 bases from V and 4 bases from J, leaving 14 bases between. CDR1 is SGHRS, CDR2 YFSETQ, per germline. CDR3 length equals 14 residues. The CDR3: CASSLSDSADTQYF. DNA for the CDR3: TGCGCCAGCAGTTTAAGCGACAGCGCAGATACGCAGTATTTT.

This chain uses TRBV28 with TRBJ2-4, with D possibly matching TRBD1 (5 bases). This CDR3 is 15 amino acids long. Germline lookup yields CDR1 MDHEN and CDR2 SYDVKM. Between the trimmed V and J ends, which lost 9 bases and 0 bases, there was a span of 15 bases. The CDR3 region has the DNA TGTGCCAGTGGGGCGGTTGGGATAGCCAAAAACATTCAGTACTTC. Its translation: CASGAVGIAKNIQYF.

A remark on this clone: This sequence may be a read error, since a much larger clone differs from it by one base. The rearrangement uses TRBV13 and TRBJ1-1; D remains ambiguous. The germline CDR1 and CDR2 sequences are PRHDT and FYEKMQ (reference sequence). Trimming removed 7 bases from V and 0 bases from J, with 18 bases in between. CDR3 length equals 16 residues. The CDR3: CASTPQVRGVNTEAFF. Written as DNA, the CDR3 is TGTGCCAGCACTCCTCAAGTTCGGGGAGTGAACACTGAAGCTTTCTTT.

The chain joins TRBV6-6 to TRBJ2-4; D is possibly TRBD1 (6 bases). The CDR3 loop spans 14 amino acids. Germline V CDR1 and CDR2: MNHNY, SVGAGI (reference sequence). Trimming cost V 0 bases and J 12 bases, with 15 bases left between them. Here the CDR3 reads CASSYSGGRAGQYF. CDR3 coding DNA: TGTGCCAGCAGTTACTCAGGGGGTAGGGCCGGTCAGTACTTC.

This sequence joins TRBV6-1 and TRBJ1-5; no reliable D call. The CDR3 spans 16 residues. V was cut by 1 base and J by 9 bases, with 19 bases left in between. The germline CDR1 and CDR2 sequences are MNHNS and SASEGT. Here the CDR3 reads CASSEVSQMQSWPQHF. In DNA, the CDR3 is TGTGCCAGCAGTGAAGTGTCGCAAATGCAATCATGGCCCCAGCATTTT.

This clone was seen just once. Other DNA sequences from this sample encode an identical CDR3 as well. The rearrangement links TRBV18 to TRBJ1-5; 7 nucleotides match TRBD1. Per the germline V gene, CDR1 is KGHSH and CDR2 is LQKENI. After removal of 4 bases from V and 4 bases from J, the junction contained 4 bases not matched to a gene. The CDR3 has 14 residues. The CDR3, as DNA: TGTGCCAGCTCACTAGGGACAGAGAATCAGCCCCAGCATTTT. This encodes CASSLGTENQPQHF.

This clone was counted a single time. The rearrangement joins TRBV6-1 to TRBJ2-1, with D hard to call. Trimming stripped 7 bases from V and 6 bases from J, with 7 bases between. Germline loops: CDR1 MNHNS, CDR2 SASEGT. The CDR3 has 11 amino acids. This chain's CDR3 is CASTSRNEQFF. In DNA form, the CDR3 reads TGTGCCAGCACCTCCCGCAATGAGCAGTTCTTC.

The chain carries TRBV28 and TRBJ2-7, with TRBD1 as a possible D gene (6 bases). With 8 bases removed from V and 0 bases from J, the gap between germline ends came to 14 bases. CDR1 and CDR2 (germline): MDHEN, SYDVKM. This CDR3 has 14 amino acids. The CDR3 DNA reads TGTGCCAGCCTGTCTACAGGGAGCTCCTACGAGCAGTACTTC. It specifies CASLSTGSSYEQYF.

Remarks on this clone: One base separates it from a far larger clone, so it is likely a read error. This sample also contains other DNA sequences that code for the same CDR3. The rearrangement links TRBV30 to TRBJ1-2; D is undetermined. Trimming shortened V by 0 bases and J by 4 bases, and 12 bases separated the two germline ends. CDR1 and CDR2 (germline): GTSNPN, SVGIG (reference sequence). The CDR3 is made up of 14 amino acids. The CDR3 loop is CAWSVGPSFYGYTF. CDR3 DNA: TGTGCCTGGAGTGTAGGGCCTTCCTTCTATGGCTACACCTTC.

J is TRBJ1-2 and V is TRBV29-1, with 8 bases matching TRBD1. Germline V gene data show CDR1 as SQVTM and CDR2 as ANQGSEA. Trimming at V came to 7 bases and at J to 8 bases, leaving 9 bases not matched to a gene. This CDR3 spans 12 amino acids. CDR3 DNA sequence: TGCAGCGGTGAGAGGACAGGGTTCGGCTACACCTTC. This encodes CSGERTGFGYTF. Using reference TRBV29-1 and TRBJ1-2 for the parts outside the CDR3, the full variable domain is SAVISQKPSRDICQRGTSLTIQCQVDSQVTMMFWYRQQPGQSLTLIATANQGSEATYESGFVIDKFPISRPNLTFSTLTVSNMSPEDSSIYLCSGERTGFGYTFGSGTRLTVV.

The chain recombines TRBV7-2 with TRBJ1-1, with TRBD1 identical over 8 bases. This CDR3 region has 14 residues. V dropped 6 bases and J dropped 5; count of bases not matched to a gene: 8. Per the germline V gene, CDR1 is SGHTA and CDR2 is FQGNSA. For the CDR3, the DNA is TGTGCCAGCAGTGAGACAGGGGCAGGAACTGAAGCTTTCTTT. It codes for CASSETGAGTEAFF.

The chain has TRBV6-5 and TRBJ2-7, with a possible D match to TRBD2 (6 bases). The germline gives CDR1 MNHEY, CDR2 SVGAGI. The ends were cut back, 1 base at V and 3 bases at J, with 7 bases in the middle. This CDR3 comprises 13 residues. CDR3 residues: CASSYWGDYEQYF. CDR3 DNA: TGTGCCAGCAGTTACTGGGGGGACTACGAGCAGTACTTC.

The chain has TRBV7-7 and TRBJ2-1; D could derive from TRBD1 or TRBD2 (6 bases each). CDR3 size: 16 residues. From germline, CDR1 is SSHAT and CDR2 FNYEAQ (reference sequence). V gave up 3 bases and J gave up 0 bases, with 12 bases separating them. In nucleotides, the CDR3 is TGTGCCAGCAGCTTGGGGGCGGGGAGCTCCTACAATGAGCAGTTCTTC. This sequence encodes CASSLGAGSSYNEQFF. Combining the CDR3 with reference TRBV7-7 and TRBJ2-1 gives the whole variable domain GAGVSQSPRYKVTKRGQDVTLRCDPISSHATLYWYQQALGQGPEFLTYFNYEAQPDKSGLPSDRFSAERPEGSISTLTIQRTEQRDSAMYRCASSLGAGSSYNEQFFGPGTRLTVL.